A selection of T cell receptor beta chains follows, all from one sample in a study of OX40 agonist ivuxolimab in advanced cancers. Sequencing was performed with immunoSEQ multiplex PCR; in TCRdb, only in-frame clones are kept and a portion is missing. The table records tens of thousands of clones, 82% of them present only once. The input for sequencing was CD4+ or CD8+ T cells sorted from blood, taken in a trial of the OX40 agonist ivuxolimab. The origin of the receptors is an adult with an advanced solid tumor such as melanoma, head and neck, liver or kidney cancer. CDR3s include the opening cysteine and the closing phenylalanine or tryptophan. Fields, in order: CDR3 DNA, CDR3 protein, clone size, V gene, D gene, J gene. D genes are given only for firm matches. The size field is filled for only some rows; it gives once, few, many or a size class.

DNA: TGTGCCAGCATGCTGTACCAAGAGACCCAGTACTTC
CDR3: CASMLYQETQYF
size: .
V: TRBV6-1
D: .
J: TRBJ2-5

DNA: TGTGCCAGCAGCCAAGATAATGGAAGGGGCCGGAATTCACCCCTCCACTTT
CDR3: CASSQDNGRGRNSPLHF
size: .
V: TRBV4-2
D: .
J: TRBJ1-6

DNA: TGTGCCAGCAGCCTCTCTACAGATACGCAGTATTTT
CDR3: CASSLSTDTQYF
size: .
V: TRBV5-6
D: .
J: TRBJ2-3

DNA: TGTGCCAGCCTGGGACTAGCGGGGAACATGAACACCGGGGAGCTGTTTTTT
CDR3: CASLGLAGNMNTGELFF
size: .
V: TRBV2
D: TRBD2
J: TRBJ2-2

DNA: TGTGCCAGCAGCACGCCGGGACAGGGGGTAAACACCATATATTTT
CDR3: CASSTPGQGVNTIYF
size: .
V: TRBV5-4
D: TRBD1
J: TRBJ1-3

DNA: TGTGCCAGCAGCTTGGGCCCGGGAGCCTACAATGAGCAGTTCTTC
CDR3: CASSLGPGAYNEQFF
size: .
V: TRBV7-9
D: .
J: TRBJ2-1

DNA: TGTGCCAGCAGCTTAATAGCGGGGACGACAGATACGCAGTATTTT
CDR3: CASSLIAGTTDTQYF
size: .
V: TRBV7-6
D: TRBD2
J: TRBJ2-3

DNA: TGTGCCAGCAGCCCCTGGGGACTTTCCTACGAGCAGTACTTC
CDR3: CASSPWGLSYEQYF
size: .
V: TRBV5-4
D: .
J: TRBJ2-7

DNA: TGTGCCAGCATCGTTACAGGGTGGCGGAACACTGAAGCTTTCTTT
CDR3: CASIVTGWRNTEAFF
size: .
V: TRBV28
D: .
J: TRBJ1-1

DNA: TGTGCCAGCAGCTTAGGGGTTTCAGGGCCAGGTTCAGACCTCCACTTT
CDR3: CASSLGVSGPGSDLHF
size: .
V: TRBV7-2
D: .
J: TRBJ1-6

DNA: TGTGCCAGCAGCTTCTCCGGACTAGCGGGAGCCCGGGGGCAGTTCTTC
CDR3: CASSFSGLAGARGQFF
size: .
V: TRBV7-9
D: TRBD2
J: TRBJ2-1

DNA: TGTGCCAGCAGCTCGGGACAGACAAATCAGCCCCAGCATTTT
CDR3: CASSSGQTNQPQHF
size: few
V: TRBV28
D: TRBD1
J: TRBJ1-5

DNA: TGTGCCAGCAGTTACCTATCTACAGGGATGAGCACTGAAGCTTTCTTT
CDR3: CASSYLSTGMSTEAFF
size: few
V: TRBV6-5
D: .
J: TRBJ1-1

DNA: TGTGCCAGCAGTTTATTAGGGGCCGGGGAGCTGTTTTTT
CDR3: CASSLLGAGELFF
size: .
V: TRBV28
D: .
J: TRBJ2-2

DNA: TGCGCCAGCATGGCCCATTCTAGCACAGATACGCAGTATTTT
CDR3: CASMAHSSTDTQYF
size: .
V: TRBV5-1
D: .
J: TRBJ2-3

DNA: TGTGCCACGGACCGAGGAGGGACAGGGAACAATGAGCAGTTCTTC
CDR3: CATDRGGTGNNEQFF
size: .
V: TRBV25-1
D: TRBD1
J: TRBJ2-1

DNA: TGTGCCAGCAGCCGCAGGGGGCGAAACGAGCAGTACTTC
CDR3: CASSRRGRNEQYF
size: .
V: TRBV7-8
D: TRBD1
J: TRBJ2-7

DNA: TGTGCCAGCAGCTTAGGTCCGGGACTAGAGACCCAGTACTTC
CDR3: CASSLGPGLETQYF
size: .
V: TRBV7-2
D: .
J: TRBJ2-5

DNA: TGTGCCAGCAGCTTCCCCCGTAGGACTCTCAGCTCCTACGAGCAGTACTTC
CDR3: CASSFPRRTLSSYEQYF
size: .
V: TRBV7-9
D: .
J: TRBJ2-7

DNA: TGTGCCAGCAGTCACTTTCGGGAGGGTTCCTACGAGCAGTACTTC
CDR3: CASSHFREGSYEQYF
size: .
V: TRBV28
D: TRBD2
J: TRBJ2-7

DNA: TGTGCCAGCAGTGGTCGGCTTAGATGGGGCTCCGAAGCTTTCTTT
CDR3: CASSGRLRWGSEAFF
size: .
V: TRBV25-1
D: .
J: TRBJ1-1

DNA: TGCGCCAGCAGCTTGGATGCAGGCGGCACTGAAGCTTTCTTT
CDR3: CASSLDAGGTEAFF
size: .
V: TRBV5-1
D: .
J: TRBJ1-1